The 13 T cell receptor beta chains presented below share a single source sample, sequenced in a study of graft-versus-host responses after intestinal transplantation. The method was immunoSEQ multiplex PCR; TCRdb's version includes in-frame clones alone and lacks a portion of them. The sample has roughly 120,000 clones, 90% to 95% seen once; the top ten hold approximately 1%. These TCRs are of unknown antigen specificity. This sample comprised unstimulated CD8+ T cells sorted from spleen or lymph node cells, obtained before transplant. The receptors were sampled from a human donor who was the organ donor for an intestinal transplant.

The chain couples TRBV19 to TRBJ1-1; D is undetermined. Deletions cut 3 bases from V and 0 bases from J, with 8 bases between. CDR1 and CDR2 (germline): LNHDA, SQIVND (reference sequence). This CDR3 is built from 14 residues. This CDR3 is CASSIAQMNTEAFF. The CDR3 nucleotides read TGTGCCAGTAGTATTGCACAAATGAACACTGAAGCTTTCTTT.

CDR3 loop: CASSTLGSFKRNTEAFF. The CDR3 DNA reads TGTGCCAGCAGCACCCTCGGGTCCTTTAAGAGAAACACTGAAGCTTTCTTT. This chain links TRBV27 with TRBJ1-1; D gene ambiguous. Trimming took 6 bases from V and 2 from J, leaving 22 bases between them. Germline V CDR1 and CDR2: MNHEY, SMNVEV (reference sequence). The CDR3 has 17 amino acids.

V usage is TRBV27 and J usage is TRBJ2-7, with 8 bases aligning to TRBD1. This CDR3 region has 20 residues. Germline V gene sequence: CDR1 MNHEY, CDR2 SMNVEV (reference sequence). J was trimmed by 3 bases and V by 0 bases; bases with no gene match: 19. The CDR3 bases are TGTGCCAGCAGTTTATCCGGCGAGGGGGCTGACGGACAGGGAAGCTACGAGCAGTACTTC. Translated, it gives CASSLSGEGADGQGSYEQYF.

A few counts support this clone. The chain combines TRBV19 with TRBJ2-1; 13 nucleotides line up with TRBD2. The CDR3 is 15 residues long. CDR1 LNHDA and CDR2 SQIVND come from the germline V gene (reference sequence). After removal of 5 bases from V and 8 bases from J, the junction contained 6 bases not matched to a gene. DNA for the CDR3: TGTGCCAGTAGTTCCGGGACTAGCGGGACCGATGAGCAGTTCTTC. As protein: CASSSGTSGTDEQFF.

This rearrangement joins TRBV29-1 to TRBJ1-1; 8 bases agree with TRBD1. The trim removed 6 bases at V and 5 bases at J, leaving 8 bases unmatched. CDR1 SQVTM and CDR2 ANQGSEA come from the germline V gene. This CDR3 spans 13 amino acids. DNA of the CDR3: TGCAGCGTAGTGACAGGGGAGGGAACTGAAGCTTTCTTT. Encoded protein: CSVVTGEGTEAFF. The whole variable domain, filled in from reference TRBV29-1 and TRBJ1-1, reads SAVISQKPSRDICQRGTSLTIQCQVDSQVTMMFWYRQQPGQSLTLIATANQGSEATYESGFVIDKFPISRPNLTFSTLTVSNMSPEDSSIYLCSVVTGEGTEAFFGQGTRLTVV.

V is TRBV9 and J is TRBJ2-7; possible D gene TRBD1, 6 bases. Deletions cut 3 bases from V and 8 bases from J, with 21 bases between. The germline gives CDR1 SGDLS, CDR2 YYNGEE. The CDR3 totals 15 residues. The CDR3 DNA sequence: TGTGCCAGCAGCGAAAATGACAGGCCAAGCCCACAGCAGTACTTC. It specifies CASSENDRPSPQQYF.

The chain joins TRBV4-1 to TRBJ2-5; tentatively, D is TRBD1 (6 bases). TRBJ2-7 explains the end of the DNA better; the J call may be wrong. Per germline, CDR1 MGHRA and CDR2 YSYEKL. CDR3 size: 18 residues. For the CDR3, the DNA is TGCGCCAGCAGCCAAGATTTATGGACAGACACATATCCCTACGAGCAGTACTTC. This translates into CASSQDLWTDTYPYEQYF.

The chain uses TRBV12-5 and TRBJ2-2, with no clear D. CDR3 length equals 13 residues. Deletions cut 6 bases from V and 4 bases from J, with 9 bases between. Germline V gene sequence: CDR1 LGHNT, CDR2 FRNRAP. The CDR3 DNA sequence: TGTGCTAGTGGCCGCGGTGGCACCGGGGAGCTGTTTTTT. Its protein is CASGRGGTGELFF.

The gene calls are TRBV7-9 and TRBJ2-7, with TRBD2 matching over 11 bases. The length of the CDR3 is 19 residues. The V gene's germline CDR1 is SEHNR and CDR2 FQNEAQ (reference sequence). V lost 1 base and J lost 2; bases outside the gene matches: 13. CDR3 residues: CASSLGAVAGTSGAYEQYF. The CDR3 bases are TGTGCCAGCAGCTTAGGGGCCGTCGCGGGGACTAGCGGCGCCTACGAGCAGTACTTC.

J is TRBJ1-1 and V is TRBV11-2, with a possible D match to TRBD1 (6 bases). Germline assignment: CDR1 SGHAT and CDR2 FQNNGV. This CDR3 is built from 12 residues. Deletions cut 1 base from V and 6 bases from J, with 6 bases between. The CDR3 sequence is CASSLGTAEAFF. CDR3 nucleotides: TGTGCCAGCAGCTTAGGGACAGCTGAAGCTTTCTTT.

This chain links TRBV9 with TRBJ2-2, with D unclear. The CDR3 spans 13 residues. Per the germline V gene, CDR1 is SGDLS and CDR2 is YYNGEE. Between the trimmed V and J ends, which lost 3 bases and 4 bases, there was a span of 7 bases. The DNA of the CDR3 is TGTGCCAGCAGCGGATCAAGCACCGGGGAGCTGTTTTTT. Residues: CASSGSSTGELFF. The entire variable domain, with the rest obtained from reference TRBV9 and TRBJ2-2, is as follows: DSGVTQTPKHLITATGQRVTLRCSPRSGDLSVYWYQQSLDQGLQFLIQYYNGEERAKGNILERFSAQQFPDLHSELNLSSLELGDSALYFCASSGSSTGELFFGEGSRLTVL.

The rearrangement joins TRBV28 to TRBJ2-1; D uncertain. Germline V lookup: CDR1 MDHEN, CDR2 SYDVKM. The CDR3 covers 16 residues. The V gene lost 5 bases and the J gene lost 5 bases, with 19 bases spanning the gap. CDR3 nucleotides: TGTGCCAGCAGTCCCCAGTCCGGCTTCTCTAACAATGAGCAGTTCTTC. Protein product: CASSPQSGFSNNEQFF.

This clone has just a few counts. This chain uses TRBV4-3 with TRBJ1-4, with D tentatively TRBD1 (5 bases). The germline V gene has CDR1 LGHNA and CDR2 YSLEER. The CDR3 contains 14 residues. V lost 0 bases to trimming and J lost 6 bases, with 8 bases between them. DNA of the CDR3: TGCGCCAGCAGCCAAGACAGGGAGGATGAAAAACTGTTTTTT. Encoded protein: CASSQDREDEKLFF.